Below, 24 T cell receptor beta chains from the same sample are listed, as sequenced in a study of identical twins. TCRdb reanalysed the 5' RACE reads using MiXCR and keeps one entry per CDR3 protein. The table records 430,000 or so distinct CDR3 sequences, roughly a quarter of them present only once. In addition, the sample was reused for a study of T cells expressing NK-cell markers.

The specimen sequenced was CD4+ T cells sorted from blood. The receptors originated from a woman between 18 and 29 years old in good health.

The chain uses TRBV18 and TRBJ2-7, with D possibly called TRBD1 or TRBD2 (5 bases each). Germline V gene data show CDR1 as KGHSH and CDR2 as LQKENI. V was clipped by 6 bases and J by 5 bases, with 20 bases between them. CDR3 length: 15 residues. The CDR3 loop is CASSAIRDLGNEQYF. The CDR3 coding sequence is TGTGCCAGCTCCGCGATCAGGGACCTCGGGAACGAGCAGTACTTC.

This clonotype was observed a handful of times. The rearrangement uses TRBV7-9 and TRBJ2-5; D gene unclear. CDR1 is SEHNR and CDR2 is FQNEAQ in the germline V gene (reference sequence). Deletions cut 1 base from V and 8 bases from J, with 11 bases between. The length of the CDR3 is 13 residues. The CDR3 here is CASSLVRAVTQYF. The CDR3 DNA reads as TGTGCCAGCAGCTTAGTTCGTGCCGTAACCCAGTACTTC.

This clonotype was counted a few times. V usage is TRBV5-1 and J usage is TRBJ2-1; a weak D match, TRBD1 (6 bases). This CDR3 has 15 amino acids. Germline V gene data show CDR1 as SGHRS and CDR2 as YFSETQ. The V and J ends lost 1 base and 9 bases respectively, with 17 bases between them. Written as DNA, the CDR3 is TGCGCCAGCAGCTTGATAGTCAGGGGAGCTGGTGAGCAGTTCTTC. Its translation is CASSLIVRGAGEQFF. Complete variable domain (other parts from reference TRBV5-1 and TRBJ2-1): KAGVTQTPRYLIKTRGQQVTLSCSPISGHRSVSWYQQTPGQGLQFLFEYFSETQRNKGNFPGRFSGRQFSNSRSEMNVSTLELGDSALYLCASSLIVRGAGEQFFGPGTRLTVL.

The rearrangement joins TRBV20-1 to TRBJ2-3; D is uncertain. Trimming removed 5 bases at V and 3 bases at J, with 6 bases between. The CDR3 spans 11 residues. Germline V lookup: CDR1 DFQATT, CDR2 SNEGSKA (reference sequence). For the CDR3, the DNA is TGCAGTGCTTGGAATACAGATACGCAGTATTTT. Translation gives CSAWNTDTQYF.

This clonotype has more than one count but fewer than ten. The genes are TRBV9 and TRBJ1-5, with 8 bases that match TRBD1. CDR1 is SGDLS and CDR2 is YYNGEE in the germline V gene. After removal of 4 bases from V and 9 bases from J, the junction contained 3 bases not matched to a gene. The CDR3 is 12 residues long. The chain's CDR3 is CASSLGTGPQHF. The DNA of the CDR3 is TGTGCCAGCAGCCTTGGGACAGGGCCCCAGCATTTT.

V usage is TRBV5-1 and J usage is TRBJ2-7; D possibly matches TRBD1 or TRBD2 (5 bases each). The V end lost 3 bases, the J end lost 4 bases, and 14 bases lay between the germline ends. This CDR3 has 14 residues. CDR1 SGHRS and CDR2 YFSETQ come from the germline V gene. The CDR3 here is CASSSWGRRYEQYF. In nucleotides, the CDR3 is TGCGCCAGCAGCTCGTGGGGGAGAAGGTACGAGCAGTACTTC.

This clonotype turned up a few times. The chain combines TRBV7-2 with TRBJ2-1, with D perhaps matching TRBD2 (7 bases). The CDR3 has 13 amino acids. V lost 5 bases and J lost 8, with 13 bases in between. Germline loops: CDR1 SGHTA, CDR2 FQGNSA. The CDR3 is CASSPRGGHEQFF. The CDR3 DNA sequence: TGTGCCAGCAGCCCGAGGGGGGGCCATGAGCAGTTCTTC.

The chain employs TRBV3-1 and TRBJ2-3; D is unresolved. CDR1 is LGHDT and CDR2 is YNNKEL in the germline V gene (reference sequence). This CDR3 is built from 13 residues. V dropped 4 bases and J dropped 8 bases, with 13 bases sitting between them. This CDR3 is CASSRPPRGTQYF. The CDR3 coding sequence is TGTGCCAGCAGCCGACCCCCCCGCGGTACGCAGTATTTT.

The CDR3 DNA reads TGTGCCAGCAGCCCCCGGGCCTCCTACAATGAGCAGTTCTTC. Its protein product is CASSPRASYNEQFF. This chain uses TRBV7-2 with TRBJ2-1; D remains unclear. This CDR3 has 14 residues. Trimming pared 5 bases from V and 0 bases from J, leaving 8 bases between. Germline CDR1 reads SGHTA; CDR2 reads FQGNSA. The full variable domain, in which reference TRBV7-2 and TRBJ2-1 provide the parts outside the CDR3, is GAGVSQSPSNKVTEKGKDVELRCDPISGHTALYWYRQSLGQGLEFLIYFQGNSAPDKSGLPSDRFSAERTGGSVSTLTIQRTQQEDSAVYLCASSPRASYNEQFFGPGTRLTVL.

The gene calls are TRBV7-9 and TRBJ2-2; D is uncertain. Germline V lookup: CDR1 SEHNR, CDR2 FQNEAQ (reference sequence). The CDR3 covers 17 residues. V was cut by 2 bases and J by 2 bases, with 15 bases left in between. The CDR3 spells CASSLSSWAVNTGELFF. The CDR3 coding sequence is TGTGCCAGCAGCTTATCAAGCTGGGCAGTAAACACCGGGGAGCTGTTTTTT.

The chain carries TRBV5-1 and TRBJ2-1; D is undetermined. Trimming shortened V by 1 base and J by 9 bases, and 17 bases separated the two germline ends. This CDR3 spans 15 amino acids. Looked up from germline, CDR1 is SGHRS and CDR2 is YFSETQ. CDR3 loop: CASSLRPESDGEQFF. DNA for the CDR3: TGCGCCAGCAGCTTGCGCCCAGAGAGCGACGGTGAGCAGTTCTTC.

This clonotype was counted a few times. This chain links TRBV20-1 with TRBJ2-2; 8 bases are shared with TRBD2. With V trimmed by 0 bases and J by 2 bases, 5 bases remained unmatched. Germline-derived CDR1 and CDR2 are DFQATT and SNEGSKA (reference sequence). The CDR3 consists of 16 residues. CDR3 loop: CSARDRRGGNTGELFF. Here the CDR3 DNA reads TGCAGTGCTAGAGATCGCCGGGGGGGCAACACCGGGGAGCTGTTTTTT.

This chain links TRBV2 with TRBJ2-1; D is unclear. V was clipped by 7 bases and J by 1 base, with 8 bases between them. This CDR3 is 13 amino acids long. Germline CDR1 SNHLY, CDR2 FYNNEI. The CDR3 DNA sequence: TGTGCCAGCACAACGCTATCCTACAATGAGCAGTTCTTC. Its translation is CASTTLSYNEQFF.

The chain combines TRBV10-1 with TRBJ1-1; D is unclear. The CDR3 covers 14 residues. V was pared by 4 bases and J by 0 bases, with 9 bases between. CDR1 and CDR2 (germline): WNHNN, SYGVQD (reference sequence). The CDR3 sequence is CASSGQEMNTEAFF. CDR3 in DNA: TGCGCCAGCAGTGGGCAGGAGATGAACACTGAAGCTTTCTTT.

This clonotype was recorded a few times. This chain uses TRBV6-1 with TRBJ1-4; 8 bases fit TRBD1. Germline V gives CDR1 MNHNS, CDR2 SASEGT. This CDR3 spans 13 amino acids. V lost 5 bases to trimming and J lost 13 bases; unmatched junction nucleotides: 9. Here the CDR3 reads CASSRQGPLRLFF. Here the CDR3 DNA reads TGTGCCAGCAGTCGACAGGGGCCGTTGCGACTGTTTTTT.

In its sample, this clonotype was seen many times. CDR3 sequence (DNA): TGTGCCAGCAGCTTAGTAACCAAATACGAGCAGTACTTC. Amino acid sequence: CASSLVTKYEQYF. The chain joins TRBV7-2 to TRBJ2-7; the D is unclear. The CDR3 is 13 amino acids. V was cut by 1 base and J by 4 bases, with 8 bases left in between. The germline V gene has CDR1 SGHTA and CDR2 FQGNSA.

There are a few counts of this clonotype. The chain employs TRBV9 and TRBJ2-3; tentatively, D is TRBD2 (6 bases). V was pared by 7 bases and J by 0 bases, with 15 bases between. The CDR3 sequence is 15 residues long. The germline CDR1 and CDR2 sequences are SGDLS and YYNGEE. The CDR3 sequence is CASDARGISTDTQYF. CDR3 DNA sequence: TGTGCCAGCGATGCCCGGGGGATCAGCACAGATACGCAGTATTTT.

This clonotype occurred a few times. The V gene is TRBV5-1, the J gene TRBJ2-5; 7 bases agree with TRBD1. From germline, CDR1 is SGHRS and CDR2 YFSETQ. With 0 bases clipped from V and 1 base from J, the junction kept 3 bases outside the gene matches. The CDR3 length is 15 residues. The CDR3 protein is CASSLAGTVQETQYF. The CDR3, as DNA: TGCGCCAGCAGCTTGGCCGGGACAGTCCAAGAGACCCAGTACTTC.

This clonotype was picked up a small number of times. This chain joins TRBV5-1 and TRBJ2-7; the match to TRBD1 covers 7 bases. V shed 0 bases and J 6 bases; nucleotides not matched to a gene: 6. This CDR3 contains 14 residues. The germline gives CDR1 SGHRS, CDR2 YFSETQ. CDR3: CASSLVQGIGEQYF. As DNA, the CDR3 is TGCGCCAGCAGCTTGGTACAGGGGATAGGCGAGCAGTACTTC.

In its sample, this clonotype was seen a few times. The chain uses TRBV12-3 or TRBV12-4 and TRBJ2-7; D uncertain. The CDR3 is 14 residues long. The V end lost 0 bases, the J end lost 6 bases, and 12 bases lay between the germline ends. CDR3 nucleotide sequence: TGTGCCAGCAGTTTAGCCCCAACAGATTCCGAGCAGTACTTC. This translates into CASSLAPTDSEQYF.

The chain recombines TRBV9 with TRBJ2-3, with D unclear. The CDR3 consists of 15 residues. Germline-derived CDR1 and CDR2 are SGDLS and YYNGEE. Trimming cost V 0 bases and J 2 bases, with 10 bases left between them. CDR3 sequence reads: CASSVAPALTDTQYF. In DNA form, the CDR3 reads TGTGCCAGCAGCGTAGCCCCCGCCCTCACAGATACGCAGTATTTT.

The chain employs TRBV30 and TRBJ2-1, with 12 bases identical to TRBD2. CDR1 and CDR2 (germline): GTSNPN, SVGIG (reference sequence). This CDR3 contains 14 residues. J was trimmed by 6 bases and V by 1 base; bases with no gene match: 1. CDR3 loop: CAWSGLAGVNEQFF. The DNA of the CDR3 is TGTGCCTGGAGTGGACTAGCGGGAGTCAATGAGCAGTTCTTC.

The chain couples TRBV20-1 to TRBJ2-5; D possibly matches TRBD1 or TRBD2 (6 bases each). This CDR3 is built from 14 residues. Between the trimmed V and J ends, which lost 3 bases and 2 bases, there was a span of 13 bases. Per the germline V gene, CDR1 is DFQATT and CDR2 is SNEGSKA (reference sequence). CDR3 sequence: CSARVRGPQETQYF. The CDR3 DNA is TGCAGTGCTAGGGTACGGGGGCCTCAAGAGACCCAGTACTTC.

This clonotype has only a few counts. The rearrangement links TRBV13 to TRBJ2-3, with D possibly called TRBD1 or TRBD2 (5 bases each). Trimming took 5 bases from V and 3 from J, leaving 12 bases between them. The CDR3 consists of 14 residues. CDR1 is PRHDT, CDR2 FYEKMQ, per germline (reference sequence). The CDR3 DNA sequence: TGTGCCAGCAGCCGTCGGGACCAAACAGATACGCAGTATTTT. Translated: CASSRRDQTDTQYF.